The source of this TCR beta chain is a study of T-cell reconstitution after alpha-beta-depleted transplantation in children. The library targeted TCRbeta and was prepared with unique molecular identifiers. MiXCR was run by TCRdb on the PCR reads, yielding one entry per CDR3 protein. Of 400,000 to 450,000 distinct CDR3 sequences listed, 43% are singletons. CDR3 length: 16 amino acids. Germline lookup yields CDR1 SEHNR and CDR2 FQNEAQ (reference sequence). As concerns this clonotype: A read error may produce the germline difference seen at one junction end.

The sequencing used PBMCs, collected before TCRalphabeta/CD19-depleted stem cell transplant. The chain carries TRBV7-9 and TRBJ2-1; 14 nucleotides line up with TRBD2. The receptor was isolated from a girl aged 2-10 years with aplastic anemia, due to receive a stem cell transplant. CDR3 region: CASSARLAGGYNEQFF. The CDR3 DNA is TGTGCTAGCAGCGCGCGACTAGCGGGAGGGTACAATGAGCAGTTCTTC.